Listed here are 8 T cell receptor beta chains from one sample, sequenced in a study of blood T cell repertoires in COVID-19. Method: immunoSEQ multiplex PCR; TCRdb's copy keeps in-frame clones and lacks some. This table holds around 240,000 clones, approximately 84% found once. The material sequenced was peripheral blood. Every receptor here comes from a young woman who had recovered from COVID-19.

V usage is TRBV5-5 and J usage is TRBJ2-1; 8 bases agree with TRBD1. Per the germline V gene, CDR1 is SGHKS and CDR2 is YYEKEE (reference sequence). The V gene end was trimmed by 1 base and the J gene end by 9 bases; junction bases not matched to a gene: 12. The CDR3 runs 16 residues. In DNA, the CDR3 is TGTGCCAGCAGCTTGTCCGGACAGGGCCCAATATTTGAGCAGTTCTTC. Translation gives CASSLSGQGPIFEQFF.

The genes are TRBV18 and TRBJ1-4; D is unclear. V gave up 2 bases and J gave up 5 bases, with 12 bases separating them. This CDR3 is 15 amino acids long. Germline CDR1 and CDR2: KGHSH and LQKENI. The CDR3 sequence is CASSPREGSNEKLFF. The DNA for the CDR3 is TGTGCCAGCTCACCAAGGGAGGGCTCAAATGAAAAACTGTTTTTT.

CDR3 region: CASSLGGPGQNYEQYF. The CDR3 coding sequence is TGTGCCAGCAGCTTAGGCGGCCCGGGACAGAACTACGAGCAGTACTTC. The J gene is TRBJ2-7, the V gene TRBV7-7; 7 bases map to TRBD1. The trim removed 1 base at V and 3 bases at J, leaving 9 bases unmatched. The CDR3 length is 16 residues. Germline CDR1 and CDR2: SSHAT and FNYEAQ (reference sequence).

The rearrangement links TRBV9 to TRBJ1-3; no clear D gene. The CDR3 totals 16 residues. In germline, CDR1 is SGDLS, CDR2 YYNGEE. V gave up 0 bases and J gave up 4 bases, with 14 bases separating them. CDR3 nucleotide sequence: TGTGCCAGCAGCGTAGATCCGACCTCGGGAGGAAACACCATATATTTT. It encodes CASSVDPTSGGNTIYF. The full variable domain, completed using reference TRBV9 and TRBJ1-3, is DSGVTQTPKHLITATGQRVTLRCSPRSGDLSVYWYQQSLDQGLQFLIQYYNGEERAKGNILERFSAQQFPDLHSELNLSSLELGDSALYFCASSVDPTSGGNTIYFGEGSWLTVV.

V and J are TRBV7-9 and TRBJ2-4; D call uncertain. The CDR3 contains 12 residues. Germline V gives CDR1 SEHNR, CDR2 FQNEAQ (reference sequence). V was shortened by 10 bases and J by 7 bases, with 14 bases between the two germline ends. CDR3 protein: CAKSGGDNIQYF. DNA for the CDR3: TGTGCCAAGTCCGGTGGTGATAACATTCAGTACTTC.

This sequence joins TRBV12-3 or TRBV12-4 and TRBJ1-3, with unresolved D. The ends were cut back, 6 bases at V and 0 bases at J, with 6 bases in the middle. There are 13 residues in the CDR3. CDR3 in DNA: TGTGCCAGCAGCCCCTACTCTGGAAACACCATATATTTT. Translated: CASSPYSGNTIYF.

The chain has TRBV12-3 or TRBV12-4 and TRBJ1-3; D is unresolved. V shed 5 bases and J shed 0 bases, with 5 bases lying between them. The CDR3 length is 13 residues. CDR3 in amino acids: CASSRISGNTIYF. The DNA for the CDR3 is TGTGCCAGCAGTCGTATCTCTGGAAACACCATATATTTT.

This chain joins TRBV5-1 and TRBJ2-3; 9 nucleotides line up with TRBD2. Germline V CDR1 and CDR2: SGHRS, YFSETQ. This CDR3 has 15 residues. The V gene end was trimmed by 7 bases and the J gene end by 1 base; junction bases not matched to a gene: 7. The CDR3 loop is CASYAGGLGTDTQYF. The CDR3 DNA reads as TGCGCCAGCTACGCGGGGGGGTTAGGCACAGATACGCAGTATTTT.